These T cell receptor beta chains were read from a single sample in a study of T-cell reconstitution after alpha-beta-depleted transplantation in children. MiXCR was run by TCRdb on the PCR reads, yielding one entry per CDR3 protein. The table shows 45,000 to 55,000 distinct CDR3 sequences, with 5.8% occurring only once. Sequenced here: PBMCs, mostly from graft donor cells, sampled 60 days after TCRalphabeta/CD19-depleted stem cell transplant. Every receptor here comes from a female patient younger than 10 who had a stem cell transplant for aplastic anemia, so the T cells may come from the graft donor. CDR3s include the opening cysteine and the closing phenylalanine or tryptophan. Each record gives: V gene, CDR3 protein.

v_call: TRBV7-9
cdr3_aa: CASSLAVDSNEQFF

v_call: TRBV7-9
cdr3_aa: CASSLVGDRGNEQFF

v_call: TRBV20-1
cdr3_aa: CSVQTELNTQAFF

v_call: TRBV21-1
cdr3_aa: CASPGPSGLTYEQYF

v_call: TRBV12-3/TRBV12-4
cdr3_aa: CASSNQGLVSNQPQHF

v_call: TRBV20-1
cdr3_aa: CSAKSGGNYNEQFF

v_call: TRBV7-3
cdr3_aa: CASSPGTANTEAFF

v_call: TRBV21-1
cdr3_aa: CASSSSGGHSGRAQETQYF

v_call: TRBV6-1
cdr3_aa: CASSEPVGGGTEAFF

v_call: TRBV14
cdr3_aa: CASSQGGGRTDTQYF

v_call: TRBV12-3/TRBV12-4
cdr3_aa: CASSRLLGQSEGEQYF

v_call: TRBV24-1
cdr3_aa: CATSDRRSGTYEQYF

v_call: TRBV5-1
cdr3_aa: CASSSRGYNYGYTF

v_call: TRBV6-5
cdr3_aa: CASSQLEGAETQYF

v_call: TRBV18
cdr3_aa: CASSPTRAETQYF

v_call: TRBV9
cdr3_aa: CASSVGTGNTGELFF

v_call: TRBV10-2
cdr3_aa: CASSDGTGGRTEAFF

v_call: TRBV12-3/TRBV12-4
cdr3_aa: CASSLGLHYEQYF

v_call: TRBV2
cdr3_aa: CASSPLGGRTDTQYF

v_call: TRBV24-1
cdr3_aa: CATSPRGPGELFF

v_call: TRBV5-6
cdr3_aa: CASSHDRASEAFF

v_call: TRBV21-1
cdr3_aa: CASSKEGRDRGLTGELFF

v_call: TRBV9
cdr3_aa: CASSPNERRNYGYTF

v_call: TRBV15
cdr3_aa: CATSATSGAYNEQFF

v_call: TRBV12-3/TRBV12-4
cdr3_aa: CASTTTRGETQYF

v_call: TRBV7-9
cdr3_aa: CASSLESGGEWTEAFF

v_call: TRBV7-9
cdr3_aa: CASSLAVTGAAYQPQHF

v_call: TRBV3-1
cdr3_aa: CASSPDLTDTQYF

v_call: TRBV7-6
cdr3_aa: CASSGRRTGELFF

v_call: TRBV12-3/TRBV12-4
cdr3_aa: CASSPSGGIYNEQFF

v_call: TRBV28
cdr3_aa: CASSFTGGSYEQYF

v_call: TRBV10-3
cdr3_aa: CAISEWGQVNQPQHF

v_call: TRBV5-1
cdr3_aa: CASSGTSGSADTQYF

v_call: TRBV5-1
cdr3_aa: CASTMSEMGGYTF

v_call: TRBV20-1
cdr3_aa: CSAPYQNTEAFF

v_call: TRBV19
cdr3_aa: CASSTSGEYNEQFF

v_call: TRBV15
cdr3_aa: CATSRDPGRSSYNEQFF

v_call: TRBV5-1
cdr3_aa: CASSLAGGTAQHF

v_call: TRBV7-2
cdr3_aa: CASGTGLSEQYF

v_call: TRBV7-2
cdr3_aa: CASSLAPGGRRDTQYF

v_call: TRBV20-1
cdr3_aa: CSAPRPGLSSYNEQFF

v_call: TRBV29-1
cdr3_aa: CSVEGSPNQPQHF

v_call: TRBV20-1
cdr3_aa: CSAAPGGAPNTGELFF

v_call: TRBV7-8
cdr3_aa: CASSSEANYGYTF

v_call: TRBV12-3/TRBV12-4
cdr3_aa: CASSLRVAGEGTYNEQFF

v_call: TRBV28
cdr3_aa: CASMLHVTEAFF

v_call: TRBV3-1
cdr3_aa: CASSQGYRREETQYF

v_call: TRBV5-1
cdr3_aa: CASSIARGSYNEQFF

v_call: TRBV9
cdr3_aa: CASSMGQGQDTQYF

v_call: TRBV28
cdr3_aa: CATRQGFYGYTF

v_call: TRBV9
cdr3_aa: CASSPRAQGISYEQYF

v_call: TRBV25-1
cdr3_aa: CASAGTEVSYEQYF

v_call: TRBV7-9
cdr3_aa: CASSPGGSEKLFF

v_call: TRBV20-1
cdr3_aa: CSAAGGFNEQFF